The entry that follows covers one TCR beta chain sequence. Antigen specificity is unknown. This sample was taken from a study of cytomegalovirus exposure and HLA in healthy donors. Study-wide points: Across donors, most TCRs were seen rarely, yet some public ones were widespread. V- and J-gene trimming in TCR beta was tied to a missense DCLRE1C variant by an analysis performed later. Highly shared variants forming one cluster were likely a sequencing artifact.

While unrecorded immune exposures were likely, the donors were nominally healthy when sampled. PCR employed 60 Vbeta and 13 Jbeta primers. The method was immunoSEQ multiplex PCR; TCRdb's version includes in-frame clones alone and lacks a portion of them. The sample has under 200,000 clones, roughly 84% seen once. This sequence was found in a boy younger than 10 in good health and CMV-seronegative. The material sequenced was PBMCs.

This chain's CDR3 is CASSREKGANTEAFF. CDR3 DNA: TGCGCCAGCAGCCGCGAGAAGGGGGCGAACACTGAAGCTTTCTTT. The chain joins TRBV5-1 to TRBJ1-1; 7 bases are shared with TRBD1. After removal of 4 bases from V and 1 base from J, the junction contained 7 bases not matched to a gene. Germline CDR1 SGHRS, CDR2 YFSETQ. There are 15 residues in the CDR3.